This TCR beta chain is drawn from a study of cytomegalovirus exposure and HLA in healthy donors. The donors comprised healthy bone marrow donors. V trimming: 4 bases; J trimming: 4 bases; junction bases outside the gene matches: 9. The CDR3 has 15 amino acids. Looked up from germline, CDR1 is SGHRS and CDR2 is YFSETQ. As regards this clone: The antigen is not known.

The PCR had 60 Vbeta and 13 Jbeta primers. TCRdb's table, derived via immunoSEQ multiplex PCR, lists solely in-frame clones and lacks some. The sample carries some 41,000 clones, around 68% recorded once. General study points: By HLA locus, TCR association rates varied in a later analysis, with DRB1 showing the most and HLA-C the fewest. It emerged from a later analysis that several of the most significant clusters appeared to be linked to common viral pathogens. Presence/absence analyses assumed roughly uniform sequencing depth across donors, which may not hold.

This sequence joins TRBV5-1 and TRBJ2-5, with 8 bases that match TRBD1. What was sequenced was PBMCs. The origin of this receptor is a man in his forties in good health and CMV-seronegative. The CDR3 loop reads CASSRASTGAETQYF. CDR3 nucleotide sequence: TGCGCCAGCAGCCGCGCCTCGACAGGGGCAGAGACCCAGTACTTC. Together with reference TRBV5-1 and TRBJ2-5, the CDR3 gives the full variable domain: KAGVTQTPRYLIKTRGQQVTLSCSPISGHRSVSWYQQTPGQGLQFLFEYFSETQRNKGNFPGRFSGRQFSNSRSEMNVSTLELGDSALYLCASSRASTGAETQYFGPGTRLLVL.